This T cell receptor (beta chain) was documented in a study of immune heterogeneity within non-small cell lung tumors. Study as a whole: Among the tumors, several were squamous cell carcinomas, fewer than 11 were non-squamous carcinomas and 1 was not otherwise specified. General study results and limits: Recurrence of identical dominant CDR3 beta clonotypes was observed across intrapatient tumor sites, concomitant with site-unique high-frequency clones. Individual patients largely had distinct high-frequency T-cell receptor beta clonotypes from one another.

This clonotype is medium-sized. Its matching antigen is unknown. Genomic DNA from bulk tumor acted as the template, and 600 ng was loaded per sample. The authors collected several far-apart biopsies from each primary tumor during surgery. Patients underwent curative surgery for untreated, newly diagnosed non-small cell lung cancer. Study donors were patients with a new diagnosis of non-small cell lung cancer who underwent surgery with curative intent. The CDR3 sequence is 15 residues long. Germline V lookup: CDR1 SGHRS, CDR2 YFSETQ. V shed 9 bases and J 2 bases; nucleotides not matched to a gene: 11. For the TCR beta CDR3, multiplex PCR with 32 V and 13 J primers performed the amplification. TCRdb passed the multiplex PCR reads through MiXCR, listing each CDR3 protein once. The sample has more than 3,500 distinct CDR3 sequences; roughly 20% are singletons.

This rearrangement joins TRBV5-1 to TRBJ2-7; 10 bases match TRBD2. The receptor comes from a man in his 60s with non-small cell lung cancer. The material sequenced was lung tumor tissue. This CDR3 reads CANREPGLAPYEQYF. The CDR3 DNA reads TGCGCCAACAGAGAACCGGGACTAGCGCCCTACGAGCAGTACTTC.